Listed here are 14 T cell receptor beta chains from one sample, sequenced in a study of T cell repertoires in cytomegalovirus infection. Antigens for these TCRs are unknown. Each CDR3 protein gets one entry after TCRdb re-called the reads with MiXCR. The sample has a few hundred thousand distinct CDR3 sequences, around a quarter seen once. The specimen was cultured PBMCs, collected from culture after CMV antigen stimulation. The receptors were gathered from a human donor in good health (CMV status not recorded). Some clones in this sample may be carry-over from other donors' samples.

The chain has TRBV28 and TRBJ2-5; 8 bases are a match to TRBD1. The trim removed 2 bases at V and 3 bases at J, leaving 5 bases unmatched. Germline CDR1 and CDR2: MDHEN and SYDVKM. This CDR3 region has 15 residues. The CDR3 sequence is CASSLEAGGEETQYF. CDR3 in DNA: TGTGCCAGCAGTTTAGAGGCAGGGGGCGAAGAGACCCAGTACTTC.

The rearrangement uses TRBV5-4 and TRBJ2-3; 8 bases are shared with TRBD2. The V segment lost 1 base and the J segment 15 bases; nucleotides outside the gene matches: 10. Germline assignment: CDR1 SGHNT and CDR2 YYREEE (reference sequence). The CDR3 loop spans 13 amino acids. CDR3 sequence reads: CASSLLVREVEYF. CDR3 nucleotide sequence: TGTGCCAGCAGCTTGTTGGTGCGGGAGGTCGAATATTTT.

This clonotype turned up a few times. This rearrangement joins TRBV29-1 to TRBJ2-1; D remains ambiguous. Germline lookup yields CDR1 SQVTM and CDR2 ANQGSEA. This CDR3 region has 13 residues. Trimming pared 1 base from V and 0 bases from J, leaving 4 bases between. CDR3 in amino acids: CSVEGDSYNEQFF. CDR3 bases: TGCAGCGTTGAAGGGGACTCCTACAATGAGCAGTTCTTC.

A note on this clonotype: This may be a read error, as it is one base from a much larger clone. This chain joins TRBV7-2 and TRBJ2-7, with TRBD2 matching 9 bases. The CDR3 contains 17 residues. Germline loops: CDR1 SGHTA, CDR2 FQGNSA. In DNA form, the CDR3 reads TGTGCCAGCAGCCCCGGGACTAGCCTGGTTTGGGTTTACGAGCTGTACTTC. This translates into CASSPGTSLVWVYELYF.

This clonotype has ten or more counts. V is TRBV7-2 and J is TRBJ2-5; 7 bases are shared with TRBD1. The CDR3 contains 15 residues. V gave up 3 bases and J gave up 2 bases; unmatched junction bases: 6. CDR1 is SGHTA and CDR2 is FQGNSA in the germline V gene. In DNA form, the CDR3 reads TGTGCCAGCAGCTTCAGGGACAGTCAACAAGAGACCCAGTACTTC. As protein: CASSFRDSQQETQYF. The full variable domain, rest sourced from reference TRBV7-2 and TRBJ2-5, is GAGVSQSPSNKVTEKGKDVELRCDPISGHTALYWYRQSLGQGLEFLIYFQGNSAPDKSGLPSDRFSAERTGGSVSTLTIQRTQQEDSAVYLCASSFRDSQQETQYFGPGTRLLVL.

This clonotype was seen repeatedly, ten times or more. The chain has TRBV5-6 and TRBJ2-2; D not certain. V was shortened by 2 bases and J by 1 base, with 6 bases between the two germline ends. Germline values: CDR1 SGHDT, CDR2 YYEEEE. This CDR3 is built from 14 residues. CDR3 DNA sequence: TGTGCCAGCAGCTTCACAATGAACACCGGGGAGCTGTTTTTT. Translated, it gives CASSFTMNTGELFF.

This clonotype was counted at least ten times. V gene TRBV6-2 or TRBV6-3 combines with J gene TRBJ2-1; 8 bases are a match to TRBD2. Germline V gene data show CDR1 as MNHEY and CDR2 as SVGEGT. The CDR3 is 15 residues long. Trimming removed 6 bases from V and 5 bases from J; junction bases left unmatched: 9. CDR3 nucleotide sequence: TGTGCCAGCAGGGTAGCGGGACTAGGGGACAATGAGCAGTTCTTC. It yields the protein CASRVAGLGDNEQFF.

J is TRBJ1-1 and V is TRBV11-1; the D is unclear. This CDR3 has 14 residues. Germline lookup yields CDR1 SGHAT and CDR2 FQDESV (reference sequence). Trimming left V 5 bases short and J 4 bases short, with 14 bases between. The chain's CDR3 is CASSPRRLGTEAFF. The CDR3, as DNA: TGTGCCAGCAGCCCGAGGAGGTTAGGCACTGAAGCTTTCTTT. Full variable domain (rest looked up from reference TRBV11-1 and TRBJ1-1): EAEVAQSPRYKITEKSQAVAFWCDPISGHATLYWYRQILGQGPELLVQFQDESVVDDSQLPKDRFSAERLKGVDSTLKIQPAELGDSAMYLCASSPRRLGTEAFFGQGTRLTVV.

This clonotype was counted ten times or more. The chain is built from TRBV7-8 and TRBJ1-5; D unresolved. CDR3 length: 14 residues. Trimming removed 5 bases at V and 4 bases at J, with 12 bases between. Looked up from germline, CDR1 is SGHVS and CDR2 is FQNEAQ. The CDR3 DNA reads as TGTGCCAGCAGCACAACGTTGGGGAATCAGCCCCAGCATTTT. The encoded protein is CASSTTLGNQPQHF.

This rearrangement joins TRBV4-1 to TRBJ1-1, with D hard to call. Germline CDR1 MGHRA, CDR2 YSYEKL. Trimming stripped 0 bases from V and 0 bases from J, with 5 bases between. This CDR3 has 14 residues. CDR3 nucleotide sequence: TGCGCCAGCAGCCAAGAGTCCGTGAACACTGAAGCTTTCTTT. Translation gives CASSQESVNTEAFF.

This clonotype was found a few times. This chain connects TRBV6-5 to TRBJ2-5; D is perhaps TRBD1 or TRBD2 (5 bases each). The CDR3 runs to 18 residues. Trimming left V 0 bases short and J 8 bases short, with 25 bases between. The germline V gene has CDR1 MNHEY and CDR2 SVGAGI. In nucleotides, the CDR3 is TGTGCCAGCAGTTACTCCGGGCTTAGAACCGGGACGGGGAGAACCCAGTACTTC. Its protein product is CASSYSGLRTGTGRTQYF.

The rearrangement joins TRBV5-6 to TRBJ1-5, with a weak D call TRBD1 (5 bases). This CDR3 has 15 amino acids. V lost 2 bases to trimming and J lost 2 bases, with 11 bases between them. The germline V gene encodes CDR1 SGHDT and CDR2 YYEEEE. The CDR3 region has the DNA TGTGCCAGCAGCTTCTCAGGGTTGGGCAATCAGCCCCAGCATTTT. This translates into CASSFSGLGNQPQHF.

In this sample, this clonotype turned up many times. The chain recombines TRBV6-1 with TRBJ1-5; 9 bases map to TRBD1. CDR1 MNHNS and CDR2 SASEGT come from the germline V gene. Losses at the gene ends were 6 bases for V and 2 bases for J; bases not matched to a gene: 5. This CDR3 contains 15 residues. The CDR3 DNA reads as TGTGCCAGCAGCAAACAGGGGGCCGGCAATCAGCCCCAGCATTTT. Translation gives CASSKQGAGNQPQHF.

There are a few counts of this clonotype. The J gene is TRBJ2-5, the V gene TRBV7-2, with D possibly TRBD1 on 5 matching bases. Germline lookup yields CDR1 SGHTA and CDR2 FQGNSA. This CDR3 region has 14 residues. The V gene lost 5 bases and the J gene lost 0 bases, with 10 bases spanning the gap. CDR3 bases: TGTGCCAGCAGCAAAGACAGAGACCAAGAGACCCAGTACTTC. Translation gives CASSKDRDQETQYF. Supplemented by reference TRBV7-2 and TRBJ2-5, the full variable domain reads GAGVSQSPSNKVTEKGKDVELRCDPISGHTALYWYRQSLGQGLEFLIYFQGNSAPDKSGLPSDRFSAERTGGSVSTLTIQRTQQEDSAVYLCASSKDRDQETQYFGPGTRLLVL.